This TCR beta chain was sequenced for a study of control samples from healthy donors and cancer patients. Clones were read by immunoSEQ multiplex PCR, and TCRdb kept only the in-frame ones, dropping some. The data show some 220,000 clones, over 90% seen once. CDR1 and CDR2 (germline): SGHNT, YYREEE (reference sequence). This CDR3 region has 17 residues. Trimming left V 4 bases short and J 8 bases short, with 27 bases between. Sequencing was done on a sample of blood. The receptor was derived from a man aged 50 to 60 in good health. The chain links TRBV5-4 to TRBJ1-2; D remains ambiguous. CDR3 protein: CASSPRDGQVPTWGYTF. The DNA for the CDR3 is TGTGCCAGCAGCCCACGGGATGGGCAGGTCCCTACGTGGGGCTACACCTTC.